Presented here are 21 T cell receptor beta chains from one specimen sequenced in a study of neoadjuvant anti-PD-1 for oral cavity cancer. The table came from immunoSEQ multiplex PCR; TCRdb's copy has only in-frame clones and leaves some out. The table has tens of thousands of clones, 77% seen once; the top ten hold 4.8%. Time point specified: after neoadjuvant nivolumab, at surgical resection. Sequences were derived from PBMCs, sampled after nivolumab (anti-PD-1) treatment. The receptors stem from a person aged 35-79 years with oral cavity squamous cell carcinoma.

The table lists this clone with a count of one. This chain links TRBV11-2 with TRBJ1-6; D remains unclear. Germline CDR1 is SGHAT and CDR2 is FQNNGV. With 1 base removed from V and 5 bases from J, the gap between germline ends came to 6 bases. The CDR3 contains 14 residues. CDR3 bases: TGTGCCAGCAGCTTAGGTTCAAATAATTCACCCCTCCACTTT. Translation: CASSLGSNNSPLHF.

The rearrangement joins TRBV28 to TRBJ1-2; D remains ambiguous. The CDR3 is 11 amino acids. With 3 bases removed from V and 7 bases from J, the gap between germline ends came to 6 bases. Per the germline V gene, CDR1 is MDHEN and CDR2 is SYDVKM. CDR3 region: CASSFGVGYTF. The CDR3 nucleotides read TGTGCCAGCAGTTTCGGGGTTGGCTACACCTTC.

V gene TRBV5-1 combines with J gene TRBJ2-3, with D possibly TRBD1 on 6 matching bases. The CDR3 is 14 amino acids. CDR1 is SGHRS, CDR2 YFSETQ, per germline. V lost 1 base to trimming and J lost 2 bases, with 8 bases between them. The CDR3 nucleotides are TGCGCCAGCAGCTTGTGGACAGACACAGATACGCAGTATTTT. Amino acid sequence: CASSLWTDTDTQYF.

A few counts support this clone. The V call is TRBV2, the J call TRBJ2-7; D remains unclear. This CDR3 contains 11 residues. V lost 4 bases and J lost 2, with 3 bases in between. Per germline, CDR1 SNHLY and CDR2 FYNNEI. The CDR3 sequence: CASSAPYEQYF. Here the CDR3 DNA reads TGTGCCAGCAGTGCACCCTACGAGCAGTACTTC.

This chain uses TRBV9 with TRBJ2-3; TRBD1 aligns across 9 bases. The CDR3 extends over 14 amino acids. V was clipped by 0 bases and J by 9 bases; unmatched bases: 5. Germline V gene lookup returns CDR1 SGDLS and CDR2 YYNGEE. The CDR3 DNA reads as TGTGCCAGCAGCGTAGGGGACAGGGCGCACACGCAGTATTTT. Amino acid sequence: CASSVGDRAHTQYF.

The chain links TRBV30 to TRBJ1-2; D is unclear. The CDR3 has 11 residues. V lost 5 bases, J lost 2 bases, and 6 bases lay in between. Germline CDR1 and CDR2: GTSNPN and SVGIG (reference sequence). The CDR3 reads CAWGQNYGYTF. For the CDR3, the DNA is TGTGCCTGGGGCCAGAACTATGGCTACACCTTC. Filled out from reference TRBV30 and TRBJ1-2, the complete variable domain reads SQTIHQWPATLVQPVGSPLSLECTVEGTSNPNLYWYRQAAGRGLQLLFYSVGIGQISSEVPQNLSASRPQDRQFILSSKKLLLSDSGFYLCAWGQNYGYTFGSGTRLTVV.

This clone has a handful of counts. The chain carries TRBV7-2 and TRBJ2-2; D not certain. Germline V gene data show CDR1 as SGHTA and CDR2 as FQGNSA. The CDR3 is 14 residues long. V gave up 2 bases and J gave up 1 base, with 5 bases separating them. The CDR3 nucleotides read TGTGCCAGCAGCTTAATCTTGAACACCGGGGAGCTGTTTTTT. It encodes CASSLILNTGELFF.

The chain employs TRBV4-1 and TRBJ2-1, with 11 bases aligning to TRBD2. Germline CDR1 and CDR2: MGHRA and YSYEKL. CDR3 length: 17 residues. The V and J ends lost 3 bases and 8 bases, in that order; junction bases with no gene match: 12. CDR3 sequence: CASSHSGRALGSDEQFF. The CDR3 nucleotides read TGCGCCAGCAGCCATAGCGGGAGGGCCCTAGGTAGTGATGAGCAGTTCTTC.

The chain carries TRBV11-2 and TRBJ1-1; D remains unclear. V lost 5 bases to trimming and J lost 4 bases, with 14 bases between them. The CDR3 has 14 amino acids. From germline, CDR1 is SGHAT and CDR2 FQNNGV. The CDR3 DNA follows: TGTGCCAGCAGCCTCCGGACGATTAGCACTGAAGCTTTCTTT. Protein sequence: CASSLRTISTEAFF.

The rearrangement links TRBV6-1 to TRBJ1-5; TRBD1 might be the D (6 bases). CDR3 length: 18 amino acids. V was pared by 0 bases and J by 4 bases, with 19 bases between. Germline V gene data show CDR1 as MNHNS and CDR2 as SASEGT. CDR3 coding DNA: TGTGCCAGCAGTGAAGCGCTCCTCAGACAGGCGGTTAATCAGCCCCAGCATTTT. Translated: CASSEALLRQAVNQPQHF.

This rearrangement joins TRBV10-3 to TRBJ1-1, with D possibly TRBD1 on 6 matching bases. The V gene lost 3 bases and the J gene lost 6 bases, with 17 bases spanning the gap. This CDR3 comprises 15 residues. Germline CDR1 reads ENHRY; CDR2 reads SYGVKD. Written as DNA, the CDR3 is TGTGCCATCAGTGAAAGAGGGGGGGGAGTCCCTGAAGCTTTCTTT. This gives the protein CAISERGGGVPEAFF.

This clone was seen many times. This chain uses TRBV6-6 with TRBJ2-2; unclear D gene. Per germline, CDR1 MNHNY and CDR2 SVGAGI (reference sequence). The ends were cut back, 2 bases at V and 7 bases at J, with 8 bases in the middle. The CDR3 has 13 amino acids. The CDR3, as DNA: TGTGCCAGCAGTTACGGGCCCCTCGGGGAGCTGTTTTTT. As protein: CASSYGPLGELFF.

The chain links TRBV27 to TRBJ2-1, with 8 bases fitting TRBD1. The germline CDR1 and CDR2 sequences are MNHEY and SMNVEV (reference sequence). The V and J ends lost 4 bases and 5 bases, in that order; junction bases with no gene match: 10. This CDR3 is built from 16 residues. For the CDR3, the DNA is TGTGCCAGCAGTTCCCGACAGGGGCCTAAGGACAATGAGCAGTTCTTC. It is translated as CASSSRQGPKDNEQFF.

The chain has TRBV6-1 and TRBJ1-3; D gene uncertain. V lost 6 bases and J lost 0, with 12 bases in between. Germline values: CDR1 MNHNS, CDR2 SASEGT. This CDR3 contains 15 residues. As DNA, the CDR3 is TGTGCCAGCAGAAAGCCGACTCACTCTGGAAACACCATATATTTT. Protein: CASRKPTHSGNTIYF.

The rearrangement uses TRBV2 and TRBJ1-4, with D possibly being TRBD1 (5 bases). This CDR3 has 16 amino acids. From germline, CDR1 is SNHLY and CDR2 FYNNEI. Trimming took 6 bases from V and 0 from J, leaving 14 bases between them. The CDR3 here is CASRHDSSPTNEKLFF. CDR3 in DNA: TGTGCCAGCAGACACGACAGTTCTCCAACTAATGAAAAACTGTTTTTT.

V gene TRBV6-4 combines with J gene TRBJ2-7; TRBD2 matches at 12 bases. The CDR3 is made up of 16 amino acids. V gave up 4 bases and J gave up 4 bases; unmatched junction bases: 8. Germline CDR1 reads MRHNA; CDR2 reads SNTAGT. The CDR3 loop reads CASSAGLAGRVYEQYF. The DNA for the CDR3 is TGTGCCAGCAGTGCCGGACTAGCGGGAAGAGTATACGAGCAGTACTTC.

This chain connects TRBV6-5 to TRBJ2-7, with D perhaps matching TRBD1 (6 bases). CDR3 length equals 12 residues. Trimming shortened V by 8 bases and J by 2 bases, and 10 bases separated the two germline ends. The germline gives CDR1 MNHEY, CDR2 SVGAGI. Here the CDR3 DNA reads TGTGCCAGCCGGGGACAAGCCTACGAGCAGTACTTC. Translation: CASRGQAYEQYF.

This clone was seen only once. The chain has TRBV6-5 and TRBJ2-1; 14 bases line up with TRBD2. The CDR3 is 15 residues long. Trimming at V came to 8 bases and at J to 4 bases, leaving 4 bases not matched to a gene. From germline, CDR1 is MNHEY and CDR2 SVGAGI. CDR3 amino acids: CASGTSGGSYNEQFF. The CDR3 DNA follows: TGTGCCAGCGGGACTAGCGGGGGTTCTTACAATGAGCAGTTCTTC.

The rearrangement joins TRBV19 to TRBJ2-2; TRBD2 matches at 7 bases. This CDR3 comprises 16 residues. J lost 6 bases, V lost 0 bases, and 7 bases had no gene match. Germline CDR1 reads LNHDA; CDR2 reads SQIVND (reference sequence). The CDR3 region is CASSIDRGRVAGELFF. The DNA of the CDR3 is TGTGCCAGTAGTATAGATCGAGGGAGGGTAGCCGGGGAGCTGTTTTTT.

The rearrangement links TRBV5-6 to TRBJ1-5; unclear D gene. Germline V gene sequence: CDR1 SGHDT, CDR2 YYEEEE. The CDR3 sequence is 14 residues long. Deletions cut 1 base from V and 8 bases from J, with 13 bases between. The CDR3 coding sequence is TGTGCCAGCAGCTTGTATGGGCCCCAGAAGCCCCAGCATTTT. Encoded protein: CASSLYGPQKPQHF.

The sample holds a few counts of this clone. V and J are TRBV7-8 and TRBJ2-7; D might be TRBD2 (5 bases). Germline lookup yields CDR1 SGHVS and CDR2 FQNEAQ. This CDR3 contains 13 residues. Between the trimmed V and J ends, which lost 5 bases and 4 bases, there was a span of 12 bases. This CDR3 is CASSRGLNYEQYF. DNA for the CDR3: TGTGCCAGCAGCCGAGGACTGAATTACGAGCAGTACTTC.